This TCR beta chain emerged from a study of graft-versus-host responses after intestinal transplantation. Study-wide background: Anti-thymocyte globulin induction preceded three to four years of tacrolimus and steroid maintenance in all recipients.

On this clone itself: Its antigen is still unknown.

Sequencing was performed with immunoSEQ multiplex PCR; in TCRdb, only in-frame clones are kept and a portion is missing. The data hold 85,000 to 95,000 clones, with around 93% observed a single time. This CDR3 is built from 17 residues. V lost 0 bases and J lost 0, with 12 bases in between. CDR1 is SQVTM and CDR2 is ANQGSEA in the germline V gene. Study-wide results and caveats: Early after transplant, HvG declines were associated with peak levels of circulating GvH clones. GvH clones were found in recipient marrow; some appeared first in ileum or blood.

The sequencing here drew on unstimulated CD8+ T cells sorted from spleen or lymph node cells, taken before intestinal transplant. The V gene is TRBV29-1, the J gene TRBJ2-6; D is undetermined. The clonotype originates from a human donor who received an intestinal transplant. CDR3 sequence (DNA): TGCAGCGTTGAAGATCCCGCAGGCTTCTCTGGGGCCAACGTCCTGACTTTC. This sequence encodes CSVEDPAGFSGANVLTF.